The 21 T cell receptor beta chains below all came from one sample that was sequenced in a study of breast tumors, draining lymph nodes, adjacent tissues. TCRdb recomputed calls from the multiplex PCR reads with MiXCR, one row per CDR3 protein. This table has roughly 86,000 distinct CDR3 sequences, roughly a fifth appearing once. Breast cancer patients provided tissue from their axillary draining lymph nodes. Sample: axillary lymph node tissue. These TCRs come from a female donor with breast cancer. Some clones in this sample may be carry-over from other donors' samples.

Turning to this clonotype: This may be a read error, as it is one base from a much larger clone. The rearrangement uses TRBV6-5 and TRBJ2-2; no clear D gene. V dropped 0 bases and J dropped 2 bases, with 7 bases sitting between them. Germline CDR1 and CDR2: MNHEY and SVGAGI. The CDR3 sequence is 15 residues long. DNA for the CDR3: TGTGCCAGCAGTTACTCCGCGACAAACACCGGGGAGCTGTTTTTT. As protein: CASSYSATNTGELFF.

This clonotype was counted many times. The J gene is TRBJ2-1, the V gene TRBV15, with TRBD2 identical over 8 bases. The CDR3 length is 12 residues. J lost 9 bases, V lost 11 bases, and 9 bases had no gene match. CDR1 and CDR2 from the germline V gene are LNHNV and YYDKDF (reference sequence). This CDR3 reads CAAGVAGGEQFF. CDR3 sequence (DNA): TGTGCCGCGGGGGTGGCGGGAGGTGAGCAGTTCTTC.

A note on this clonotype: The junction and the germline gene differ at one end; a read error may be behind it. CDR3 sequence: CASSDGRNEQSF. The CDR3 bases are TGTGCCAGCTCGGACGGTAGAAATGAGCAGTCCTTC. V gene TRBV28 combines with J gene TRBJ2-1; D remains ambiguous. The CDR3 is 12 amino acids. Germline V gene sequence: CDR1 MDHEN, CDR2 SYDVKM.

This clonotype was detected many times. The chain is built from TRBV11-3 and TRBJ2-5; possibly TRBD2 for D (5 bases). This CDR3 contains 13 residues. V was clipped by 7 bases and J by 5 bases, with 14 bases between them. Germline loops: CDR1 SGHNT, CDR2 YENEEA. The CDR3 region is CASNVGVEETQYF. CDR3 bases: TGTGCCAGCAACGTGGGAGTCGAGGAGACCCAGTACTTC.

This clonotype occurred many times. J is TRBJ2-1 and V is TRBV20-1; D unclear. Germline V gene sequence: CDR1 DFQATT, CDR2 SNEGSKA (reference sequence). V lost 3 bases and J 8 bases, leaving 17 bases between the germline ends. CDR3 length equals 14 residues. CDR3 nucleotides: TGCAGTGCTAGCCGTTGGAAGGGTGGAGATGAGCAGTTCTTC. This gives the protein CSASRWKGGDEQFF.

V usage is TRBV6-5 and J usage is TRBJ2-7; 13 bases are a match to TRBD2. This CDR3 has 16 amino acids. Per germline, CDR1 MNHEY and CDR2 SVGAGI. Losses at the gene ends were 4 bases for V and 7 bases for J; bases not matched to a gene: 10. The CDR3 spells CASSFSIGLAGEEQYF. The CDR3 DNA is TGTGCCAGCAGTTTCTCAATTGGACTAGCGGGAGAAGAGCAGTACTTC.

This clonotype was observed at least ten times. In DNA, the CDR3 is TGTGCCAGCAGTTATTCGACAGGGGTCTATGGCTACACCTTC. This sequence encodes CASSYSTGVYGYTF. This chain joins TRBV6-6 and TRBJ1-2; TRBD1 agrees at 8 bases. The CDR3 totals 14 residues. Germline assignment: CDR1 MNHNY and CDR2 SVGAGI (reference sequence). The V segment lost 3 bases and the J segment 4 bases; nucleotides outside the gene matches: 4.

This clonotype occurred many times. The chain combines TRBV7-9 with TRBJ2-1; D is possibly TRBD2 (5 bases). This CDR3 spans 15 amino acids. The germline CDR1 and CDR2 sequences are SEHNR and FQNEAQ (reference sequence). The germline V and J ends were trimmed by 5 bases and 8 bases, with 19 bases remaining between them. The DNA for the CDR3 is TGTGCCAGCAGCCCCCCCCGAACCCGAGGGTATGAGCAGTTCTTC. Residues: CASSPPRTRGYEQFF.

This clonotype came up many times. The rearrangement uses TRBV5-1 and TRBJ2-7, with 7 nucleotides matching TRBD2. V trimming: 3 bases; J trimming: 0 bases; junction bases outside the gene matches: 6. The CDR3 spans 15 residues. Germline V gives CDR1 SGHRS, CDR2 YFSETQ. The CDR3 coding sequence is TGCGCCAGCAGCTCCCCGAGCGGGGCCTCCTACGAGCAGTACTTC. Translating it yields CASSSPSGASYEQYF.

Remarks on this clonotype: One end of the junction varies from germline; a read error may be responsible. The rearrangement joins TRBV6-1 to TRBJ2-3, with D tentatively TRBD2 (6 bases). Per germline, CDR1 MNHNS and CDR2 SASEGT. This CDR3 region has 16 residues. The CDR3 region is CASSEVGGRVADAQYF. CDR3 nucleotides: TGTGCCAGCAGTGAAGTCGGGGGTAGAGTGGCAGATGCGCAGTATTTT.

This clonotype was recorded once. The chain joins TRBV6-1 to TRBJ1-1, with D uncertain. This CDR3 spans 16 amino acids. Germline lookup yields CDR1 MNHNS and CDR2 SASEGT. V was shortened by 1 base and J by 1 base, with 13 bases between the two germline ends. The CDR3 here is CASSEVRSWPNTEAFF. The CDR3 DNA sequence: TGTGCCAGCAGTGAAGTGAGGTCTTGGCCGAACACTGAAGCTTTCTTT.

The chain recombines TRBV28 with TRBJ1-1; D ambiguous. V was trimmed by 0 bases and J by 6 bases, leaving 8 bases between them. CDR3 length equals 13 residues. Germline-derived CDR1 and CDR2 are MDHEN and SYDVKM. CDR3 bases: TGTGCCAGCAGTTTATGGGGCTCGGCTGAAGCTTTCTTT. The encoded protein is CASSLWGSAEAFF.

This clonotype has a count of ten or more. The V call is TRBV11-3, the J call TRBJ2-5; D is possibly TRBD2 (7 bases). Between the trimmed V and J ends, which lost 4 bases and 5 bases, there was a span of 20 bases. The CDR3 has 16 amino acids. Looked up from germline, CDR1 is SGHNT and CDR2 is YENEEA. CDR3 nucleotides: TGTGCCAGCAGCTGGAGGAGGGGGGGAGGCTGGGAGACCCAGTACTTC. Amino acids: CASSWRRGGGWETQYF.

This clonotype showed up many times. The V and J genes are TRBV15 and TRBJ2-7; D might be TRBD2 (5 bases). The CDR3 has 13 residues. V lost 9 bases, J lost 7 bases, and 19 bases lay in between. CDR1 and CDR2 (germline): LNHNV, YYDKDF (reference sequence). CDR3 amino acids: CATRRGSGSEQYF. The CDR3 bases are TGTGCCACGAGGAGAGGGAGTGGTAGTGAGCAGTACTTC.

This clonotype was seen repeatedly, ten times or more. The rearrangement links TRBV12-3 or TRBV12-4 to TRBJ2-1; a possible D gene is TRBD2 (6 bases). V lost 6 bases and J 5 bases, leaving 14 bases between the germline ends. The CDR3 is 14 amino acids. The CDR3 spells CASSPFGSHNEQFF. The CDR3 coding sequence is TGTGCCAGCAGCCCTTTCGGGAGTCACAATGAGCAGTTCTTC.

The gene calls are TRBV5-1 and TRBJ2-7; 7 bases align to TRBD2. Germline V gene sequence: CDR1 SGHRS, CDR2 YFSETQ. This CDR3 is 15 amino acids long. After removal of 4 bases from V and 2 bases from J, the junction contained 9 bases not matched to a gene. This CDR3 is CASSLQTGGTYEQYF. CDR3 coding DNA: TGCGCCAGCAGCCTCCAGACGGGAGGAACCTACGAGCAGTACTTC.

Notes on this clonotype: A single base separates this from a much larger clone, so it may be a read error. V gene TRBV9 combines with J gene TRBJ2-3; weak D call: TRBD1 (5 bases). This CDR3 has 15 residues. V lost 0 bases, J lost 2 bases, and 10 bases lay in between. The germline CDR1 and CDR2 sequences are SGDLS and YYNGEE. CDR3 sequence reads: CASSVAAGATDTQYF. CDR3 coding DNA: TGTGCCAGCAGCGTAGCGGCTGGGGCCACAGATACGCAGTATTTT.

To note about this clonotype: A much larger clone sits a single nucleotide away, making a read error possible. The chain links TRBV11-2 to TRBJ2-7, with D tentatively TRBD1 or TRBD2 (5 bases each). Germline V lookup: CDR1 SGHAT, CDR2 FQNNGV. The CDR3 contains 15 residues. The CDR3 region is CASSLDQTGPYEQCF. The CDR3 coding sequence is TGTGCCAGCAGCTTAGATCAGACGGGGCCCTACGAGCAGTGCTTC.

This clonotype was counted many times. The chain joins TRBV20-1 to TRBJ1-5; D unclear. The CDR3 loop spans 14 amino acids. V lost 0 bases, J lost 9 bases, and 15 bases lay in between. CDR1 is DFQATT, CDR2 SNEGSKA, per germline (reference sequence). CDR3 sequence reads: CSARDMRSGGPQHF. DNA for the CDR3: TGCAGTGCTAGAGATATGAGGTCCGGAGGGCCCCAGCATTTT.

In this sample, this clonotype turned up many times. The chain combines TRBV27 with TRBJ1-6; 7 positions match TRBD1. The CDR3 has 15 residues. Germline CDR1 is MNHEY and CDR2 is SMNVEV (reference sequence). Trimming at V came to 9 bases and at J to 7 bases, leaving 12 bases not matched to a gene. CDR3 protein: CASPDRQGSNSPLHF. The CDR3 region has the DNA TGTGCCAGTCCTGACCGACAGGGTTCGAATTCACCCCTCCACTTT.

In its sample, this clonotype was seen many times. The chain has TRBV11-2 and TRBJ2-6, with D unresolved. The CDR3 is made up of 17 amino acids. V was clipped by 0 bases and J by 0 bases, with 9 bases between them. Germline V CDR1 and CDR2: SGHAT, FQNNGV. CDR3 bases: TGTGCCAGCAGCTTAGATCTCGGTTCCTCTGGGGCCAACGTCCTGACTTTC. This sequence encodes CASSLDLGSSGANVLTF.